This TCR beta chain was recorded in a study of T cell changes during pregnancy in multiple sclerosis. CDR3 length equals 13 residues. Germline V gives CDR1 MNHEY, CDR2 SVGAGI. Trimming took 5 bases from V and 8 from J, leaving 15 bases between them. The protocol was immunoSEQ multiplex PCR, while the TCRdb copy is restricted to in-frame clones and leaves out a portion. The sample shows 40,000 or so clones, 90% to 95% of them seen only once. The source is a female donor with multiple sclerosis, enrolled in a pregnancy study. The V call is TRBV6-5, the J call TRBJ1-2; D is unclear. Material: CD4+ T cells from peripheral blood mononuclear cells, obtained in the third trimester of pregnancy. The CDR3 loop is CASSEEGGRGYTF. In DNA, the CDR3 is TGTGCCAGCAGTGAAGAAGGAGGGAGAGGCTACACCTTC.